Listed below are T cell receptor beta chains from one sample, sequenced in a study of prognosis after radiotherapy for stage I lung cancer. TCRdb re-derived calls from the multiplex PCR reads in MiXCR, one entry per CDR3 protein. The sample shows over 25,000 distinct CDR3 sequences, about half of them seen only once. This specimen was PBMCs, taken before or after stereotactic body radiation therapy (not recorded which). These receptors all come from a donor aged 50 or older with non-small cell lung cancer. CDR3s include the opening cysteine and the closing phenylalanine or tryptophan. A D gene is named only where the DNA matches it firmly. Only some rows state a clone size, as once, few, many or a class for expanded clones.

CDR3aa: CSATTSGDPNEKLFF; CDR3nt: TGCAGTGCTACGACCTCTGGGGACCCTAATGAAAAACTGTTTTTT; abundance: many; v_gene: TRBV20-1; j_gene: TRBJ1-4; d_gene: .
CDR3aa: CAWSVGGTNSPLHF; CDR3nt: TGTGCCTGGAGTGTAGGCGGCACGAATTCACCCCTCCACTTT; abundance: medium-sized; v_gene: TRBV30; j_gene: TRBJ1-6; d_gene: .
CDR3aa: CASSYRDRNTEAFF; CDR3nt: TGTGCCAGCAGTTACCGCGACAGGAACACTGAAGCTTTCTTT; abundance: medium-sized; v_gene: TRBV6-1; j_gene: TRBJ1-1; d_gene: .
CDR3aa: CANSWAGVNTGELFF; CDR3nt: TGTGCCAACAGTTGGGCGGGGGTGAACACCGGGGAGCTGTTTTTT; abundance: once; v_gene: TRBV6-9; j_gene: TRBJ2-2; d_gene: TRBD2
CDR3aa: CAIGRGLFTDTQYF; CDR3nt: TGTGCCATCGGCCGGGGATTATTCACAGATACGCAGTATTTT; abundance: .; v_gene: TRBV19; j_gene: TRBJ2-3; d_gene: .
CDR3aa: CASRESVTWGNQPQHF; CDR3nt: TGTGCCAGCAGGGAATCGGTGACATGGGGCAATCAGCCCCAGCATTTT; abundance: .; v_gene: TRBV28; j_gene: TRBJ1-5; d_gene: .
CDR3aa: CASSLGQTTYEQYF; CDR3nt: TGTGCCAGCAGCCTCGGACAGACAACCTACGAGCAGTACTTC; abundance: many; v_gene: TRBV11-2; j_gene: TRBJ2-7; d_gene: .
CDR3aa: CASKLGCHCYTF; CDR3nt: TGTGCCAGTAAATTAGGGTGCCACTGCTACACCTTC; abundance: .; v_gene: TRBV19; j_gene: TRBJ1-2; d_gene: .
CDR3aa: CASSPRSSAKGELFF; CDR3nt: TGTGCCAGCAGCCCCCGGTCTAGCGCTAAGGGGGAGCTGTTTTTT; abundance: many; v_gene: TRBV14; j_gene: TRBJ2-2; d_gene: .
CDR3aa: CASSLGKEGEQFF; CDR3nt: TGTGCCAGCAGCTTAGGGAAGGAAGGTGAGCAGTTCTTC; abundance: many; v_gene: TRBV7-3; j_gene: TRBJ2-1; d_gene: .
CDR3aa: CATSTGFHTDTQYF; CDR3nt: TGTGCCACCTCAACCGGGTTTCACACAGATACGCAGTATTTT; abundance: .; v_gene: TRBV19; j_gene: TRBJ2-3; d_gene: .
CDR3aa: CASSRDSHNSPLHF; CDR3nt: TGTGCCAGCAGTCGCGACAGTCATAATTCACCCCTCCACTTT; abundance: .; v_gene: TRBV12-3/TRBV12-4; j_gene: TRBJ1-6; d_gene: .
CDR3aa: CASSLAWQGAAGELFF; CDR3nt: TGTGCCAGCAGCTTGGCCTGGCAGGGGGCGGCCGGGGAGCTGTTTTTT; abundance: many; v_gene: TRBV5-4; j_gene: TRBJ2-2; d_gene: TRBD1
CDR3aa: CASRTTGPVYEQYF; CDR3nt: TGTGCCAGCAGGACGACAGGGCCTGTTTACGAGCAGTACTTC; abundance: medium-sized; v_gene: TRBV6-1; j_gene: TRBJ2-7; d_gene: TRBD1
CDR3aa: CSAQSGSSSYEQYF; CDR3nt: TGCAGTGCACAGTCGGGGTCCAGCTCCTACGAGCAGTACTTC; abundance: medium-sized; v_gene: TRBV20-1; j_gene: TRBJ2-7; d_gene: .
CDR3aa: CASSQVGWCGAEQFF; CDR3nt: TGTGCCAGCAGCCAAGTGGGTTGGTGCGGTGCCGAGCAGTTCTTC; abundance: once; v_gene: TRBV3-1; j_gene: TRBJ2-1; d_gene: .
CDR3aa: CASSRGGDGAKNIQYF; CDR3nt: TGTGCCAGCTCACGGGGGGGCGATGGGGCCAAAAACATTCAGTACTTC; abundance: many; v_gene: TRBV18; j_gene: TRBJ2-4; d_gene: .
CDR3aa: CSARGLVGFPNQPQHF; CDR3nt: TGCAGTGCTAGAGGGTTAGTGGGGTTTCCCAATCAGCCCCAGCATTTT; abundance: .; v_gene: TRBV20-1; j_gene: TRBJ1-5; d_gene: .
CDR3aa: CASSLSGGGLAKDTQYF; CDR3nt: TGTGCCAGCAGCTTAAGTGGGGGGGGACTAGCGAAAGATACGCAGTATTTT; abundance: many; v_gene: TRBV7-3; j_gene: TRBJ2-3; d_gene: TRBD2
CDR3aa: CASSPWTSGLSYNEHFF; CDR3nt: TGTGCCAGTAGTCCCTGGACTAGCGGGCTCTCCTACAATGAGCATTTCTTC; abundance: .; v_gene: TRBV19; j_gene: TRBJ2-1; d_gene: TRBD2
CDR3aa: CSARVGEWEGDEQFF; CDR3nt: TGCAGTGCTAGAGTGGGGGAATGGGAGGGGGATGAGCAGTTCTTC; abundance: .; v_gene: TRBV20-1; j_gene: TRBJ2-1; d_gene: .
CDR3aa: CSALDRTNYGYTF; CDR3nt: TGCAGTGCTCTGGACAGGACTAACTATGGCTACACCTTC; abundance: many; v_gene: TRBV20-1; j_gene: TRBJ1-2; d_gene: TRBD1
CDR3aa: CASSNRGSSYNEQFF; CDR3nt: TGTGCCAGCAGTAATCGCGGATCCTCCTACAATGAGCAGTTCTTC; abundance: many; v_gene: TRBV5-8; j_gene: TRBJ2-1; d_gene: .
CDR3aa: CSARSRGRTYNEQFF; CDR3nt: TGCAGTGCTAGGAGTCGGGGCCGGACCTACAATGAGCAGTTCTTC; abundance: .; v_gene: TRBV20-1; j_gene: TRBJ2-1; d_gene: .
CDR3aa: CATLGASGLFTYTQYF; CDR3nt: TGTGCCACCCTAGGGGCTAGCGGACTGTTCACATATACGCAGTATTTT; abundance: once; v_gene: TRBV24-1; j_gene: TRBJ2-3; d_gene: TRBD2
CDR3aa: CASSLDGRSSYEQYF; CDR3nt: TGTGCCAGCAGCTTAGACGGACGGAGCTCCTACGAGCAGTACTTC; abundance: many; v_gene: TRBV13; j_gene: TRBJ2-7; d_gene: .
CDR3aa: CAINDRDRGPNTQYF; CDR3nt: TGTGCCATCAACGATCGGGACAGGGGGCCGAATACGCAGTATTTT; abundance: many; v_gene: TRBV10-3; j_gene: TRBJ2-3; d_gene: TRBD1
CDR3aa: CASSEKGGGGYTF; CDR3nt: TGTGCCAGCAGTGAAAAGGGGGGGGGCGGCTACACCTTC; abundance: .; v_gene: TRBV6-1; j_gene: TRBJ1-2; d_gene: .
CDR3aa: CASILVLAGQETQYF; CDR3nt: TGCGCCAGCATCCTGGTCCTAGCGGGACAAGAGACCCAGTACTTC; abundance: .; v_gene: TRBV5-1; j_gene: TRBJ2-5; d_gene: TRBD2
CDR3aa: CSARDVGRGPTESFF; CDR3nt: TGCAGTGCTAGAGATGTCGGCCGGGGGCCTACTGAATCTTTCTTT; abundance: .; v_gene: TRBV20-1; j_gene: TRBJ1-1; d_gene: .
CDR3aa: CATSPQGQSHFF; CDR3nt: TGTGCCACCAGTCCCCAGGGGCAGTCCCATTTTTTC; abundance: .; v_gene: TRBV24-1; j_gene: TRBJ2-1; d_gene: .
CDR3aa: CSASRGNSYNEQFF; CDR3nt: TGCAGTGCTAGTCGGGGTAACTCCTACAATGAGCAGTTCTTC; abundance: .; v_gene: TRBV20-1; j_gene: TRBJ2-1; d_gene: .
CDR3aa: CSAREVGSGIWAYEQYF; CDR3nt: TGCAGTGCTAGAGAAGTCGGTAGCGGGATCTGGGCCTACGAGCAGTACTTC; abundance: .; v_gene: TRBV20-1; j_gene: TRBJ2-7; d_gene: TRBD2
CDR3aa: CASSLDGSSYNEQFF; CDR3nt: TGCGCCAGCAGCTTGGACGGGAGCTCCTACAATGAGCAGTTCTTC; abundance: many; v_gene: TRBV5-1; j_gene: TRBJ2-1; d_gene: .
CDR3aa: CACPSGASSSGANVLTF; CDR3nt: TGTGCCTGCCCCTCTGGGGCCAGCTCTTCTGGGGCCAACGTCCTGACTTTC; abundance: medium-sized; v_gene: TRBV30; j_gene: TRBJ2-6; d_gene: .
CDR3aa: CASSRDRRQPQHF; CDR3nt: TGTGCCAGCAGCCGGGACAGAAGACAGCCCCAGCATTTT; abundance: medium-sized; v_gene: TRBV27; j_gene: TRBJ1-5; d_gene: TRBD1
CDR3aa: CASRGQTNYGYTF; CDR3nt: TGTGCCAGCAGAGGACAAACTAACTATGGCTACACCTTC; abundance: medium-sized; v_gene: TRBV28; j_gene: TRBJ1-2; d_gene: .
CDR3aa: CASSARYEQYF; CDR3nt: TGTGCCAGCAGCGCCCGTTACGAGCAGTACTTC; abundance: .; v_gene: TRBV6-1; j_gene: TRBJ2-7; d_gene: .
CDR3aa: CARTRQGGETQCF; CDR3nt: TGTGCCAGAACCCGACAGGGGGGCGAGACCCAGTGCTTC; abundance: .; v_gene: TRBV6-1; j_gene: TRBJ2-5; d_gene: TRBD1
CDR3aa: CSASSGGASYNDHFF; CDR3nt: TGCAGTGCTTCGAGCGGGGGGGCCTCCTACAATGATCATTTCTTC; abundance: .; v_gene: TRBV20-1; j_gene: TRBJ2-1; d_gene: TRBD2
CDR3aa: CSASPTTSGREDTQYF; CDR3nt: TGCAGTGCTAGCCCCACCACTAGCGGGAGAGAGGATACGCAGTATTTT; abundance: once; v_gene: TRBV20-1; j_gene: TRBJ2-3; d_gene: TRBD2
CDR3aa: CASSPAGGGQDTGELFF; CDR3nt: TGTGCCAGCAGCCCGGCAGGTGGGGGACAGGACACCGGGGAGCTGTTTTTT; abundance: .; v_gene: TRBV27; j_gene: TRBJ2-2; d_gene: TRBD1
CDR3aa: CSARISGGLSNTGELFF; CDR3nt: TGCAGTGCTAGAATTAGCGGGGGACTTTCGAACACCGGGGAGCTGTTTTTT; abundance: many; v_gene: TRBV20-1; j_gene: TRBJ2-2; d_gene: TRBD2
CDR3aa: CASSFSNEQYF; CDR3nt: TGCGCCAGCAGCTTCTCGAACGAGCAGTACTTC; abundance: many; v_gene: TRBV5-1; j_gene: TRBJ2-7; d_gene: .
CDR3aa: CAPPVVGKSLDRGRVYGYTF; CDR3nt: TGTGCCCCGCCAGTAGTAGGAAAGAGCTTGGACAGAGGACGAGTCTATGGCTACACCTTC; abundance: .; v_gene: TRBV27; j_gene: TRBJ1-2; d_gene: .
CDR3aa: CATSDSGAGRTEAFF; CDR3nt: TGTGCCACCAGTGATTCCGGAGCGGGGAGGACTGAAGCTTTCTTT; abundance: many; v_gene: TRBV24-1; j_gene: TRBJ1-1; d_gene: .
CDR3aa: CASSYAGLAPTTNEKLFF; CDR3nt: TGTGCCAGCAGTTACGCGGGACTGGCCCCCACAACTAATGAAAAACTGTTTTTT; abundance: .; v_gene: TRBV6-5; j_gene: TRBJ1-4; d_gene: .
CDR3aa: CASSGGGQSYGYTF; CDR3nt: TGTGCCAGCAGTGGCGGCGGGCAGTCCTATGGCTACACCTTC; abundance: many; v_gene: TRBV28; j_gene: TRBJ1-2; d_gene: .
CDR3aa: CASSLEAGRTEAFF; CDR3nt: TGTGCCAGCAGCTTGGAGGCAGGGCGCACTGAAGCTTTCTTT; abundance: many; v_gene: TRBV5-6; j_gene: TRBJ1-1; d_gene: .
CDR3aa: CASSELAGGLAETQYF; CDR3nt: TGTGCCAGCAGTGAGCTAGCGGGAGGCCTTGCGGAGACCCAGTACTTC; abundance: many; v_gene: TRBV6-1; j_gene: TRBJ2-5; d_gene: TRBD2
CDR3aa: CASRLTGARGSGNTIYF; CDR3nt: TGCGCCAGCAGGTTGACGGGGGCGCGGGGATCTGGAAACACCATATACTTT; abundance: .; v_gene: TRBV5-1; j_gene: TRBJ1-3; d_gene: .
CDR3aa: CASSLREGTDTQYF; CDR3nt: TGTGCCAGCAGCTTACGGGAGGGGACAGATACGCAGTATTTT; abundance: few; v_gene: TRBV11-2; j_gene: TRBJ2-3; d_gene: TRBD2